The TCR beta chain described here comes from a study of blood T cell repertoires in COVID-19. The V gene's germline CDR1 is SGHVS and CDR2 FQNEAQ. The CDR3 consists of 12 residues. The ends were cut back, 2 bases at V and 5 bases at J, with 4 bases in the middle. Produced via immunoSEQ multiplex PCR; TCRdb's table is partial and in-frame only. The sample lists around 85,000 clones; more than 85% were seen once. The receptor was derived from a woman aged 45-60 years with acute COVID-19. The genes are TRBV7-8 and TRBJ1-5; D is undetermined. Sequenced material: PBMCs or T cells enriched from blood (not recorded which). The CDR3 DNA is TGTGCCAGCAGCTTACGAGATCAGCCCCAGCATTTT. Its protein product is CASSLRDQPQHF.